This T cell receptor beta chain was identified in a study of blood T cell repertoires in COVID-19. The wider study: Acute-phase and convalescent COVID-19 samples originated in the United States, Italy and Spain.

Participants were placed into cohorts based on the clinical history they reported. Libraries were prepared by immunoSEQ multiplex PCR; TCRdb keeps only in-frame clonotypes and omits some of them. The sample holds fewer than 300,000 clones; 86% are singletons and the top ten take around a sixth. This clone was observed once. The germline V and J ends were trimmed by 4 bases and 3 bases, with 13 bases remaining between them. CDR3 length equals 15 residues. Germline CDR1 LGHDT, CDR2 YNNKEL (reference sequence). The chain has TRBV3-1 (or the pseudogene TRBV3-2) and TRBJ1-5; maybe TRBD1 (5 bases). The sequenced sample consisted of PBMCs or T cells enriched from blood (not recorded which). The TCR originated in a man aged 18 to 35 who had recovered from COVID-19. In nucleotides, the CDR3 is TGTGCCAGCAGCCCTTCCGACAGATTCAATCAGCCCCAGCATTTT. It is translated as CASSPSDRFNQPQHF.